The entry below describes one T cell receptor (beta chain). Its antigen is not identified. Eligibility required adulthood, ileal or ileocolonic Crohn's disease and indicated ileocolonic resection. Method: immunoSEQ multiplex PCR; TCRdb's copy keeps in-frame clones and lacks some. Of about 14,000 clones in the sample, 70% were seen once. This sample is drawn from a study of T cell repertoires in ileal Crohn's disease. J was trimmed by 3 bases and V by 7 bases; bases with no gene match: 10. Germline V gives CDR1 MNHEY, CDR2 SMNVEV (reference sequence). The CDR3 sequence is 16 residues long. General study results and limits: Clonality above 26.8% at surgery always came with endoscopic recurrence. Mucosal expansions were suggested to be mainly CD8 T cells.

The TCR was taken from an adult with Crohn's disease. Sample: ileal tissue. The gene calls are TRBV27 and TRBJ2-3; 10 bases match TRBD1. CDR3 bases: TGTGCCAGCATCCACCGCCCGGGACAGGGGACAGATACGCAGTATTTT. Its translation: CASIHRPGQGTDTQYF.